These 17 T cell receptor beta chains came from one sample sequenced in a study of blood T cell repertoires in COVID-19. The repertoire was sequenced with immunoSEQ multiplex PCR; TCRdb's copy has only in-frame clones and lacks some. Among about 320,000 clones listed, 85% were seen once. Sequencing was carried out using PBMCs or T cells enriched from blood (not recorded which). The source of these receptors is a woman aged 25-40 years who had been exposed to COVID-19.

The rearrangement links TRBV7-6 to TRBJ1-1; TRBD1 aligns across 7 bases. V trimming: 5 bases; J trimming: 5 bases; junction bases outside the gene matches: 14. The length of the CDR3 is 16 residues. CDR1 SGHVS and CDR2 FNYEAQ come from the germline V gene. CDR3: CASSPASLGGWTEAFF. CDR3 DNA: TGTGCCAGCAGCCCTGCCTCCCTAGGGGGCTGGACTGAAGCTTTCTTT. Looking up the rest from reference TRBV7-6 and TRBJ1-1 gives the full variable domain: GAGVSQSPRYKVTKRGQDVALRCDPISGHVSLYWYRQALGQGPEFLTYFNYEAQQDKSGLPNDRFSAERPEGSISTLTIQRTEQRDSAMYRCASSPASLGGWTEAFFGQGTRLTVV.

The rearrangement uses TRBV11-2 and TRBJ2-3; 11 nucleotides agree with TRBD2. The J segment lost 15 bases and the V segment lost 6 bases, leaving 17 bases of the junction unmatched. The CDR3 contains 15 residues. CDR1 and CDR2 (germline): SGHAT, FQNNGV. CDR3 sequence: CASSYEIAGGPVRYF. The CDR3 nucleotides are TGTGCCAGCAGTTACGAGATAGCGGGAGGGCCGGTCCGATATTTT.

The V call is TRBV5-1, the J call TRBJ1-2; maybe TRBD1 (5 bases). Germline loops: CDR1 SGHRS, CDR2 YFSETQ. V was pared by 0 bases and J by 4 bases, with 13 bases between. The CDR3 length is 15 residues. Here the CDR3 reads CASSLDVPGPYGYTF. The CDR3 DNA follows: TGCGCCAGCAGCTTGGACGTACCAGGGCCCTATGGCTACACCTTC.

The rearrangement joins TRBV9 to TRBJ2-1, with 13 nucleotides matching TRBD2. Germline V gives CDR1 SGDLS, CDR2 YYNGEE. This CDR3 region has 15 residues. With 0 bases clipped from V and 8 bases from J, the junction kept 2 bases outside the gene matches. CDR3 sequence: CASSVGTSGSHEQFF. Here the CDR3 DNA reads TGTGCCAGCAGCGTAGGGACTAGCGGGAGCCATGAGCAGTTCTTC.

The chain uses TRBV28 and TRBJ2-1; 9 bases line up with TRBD2. Germline V lookup: CDR1 MDHEN, CDR2 SYDVKM. V dropped 2 bases and J dropped 4; count of bases not matched to a gene: 3. The CDR3 runs to 15 residues. CDR3 DNA: TGTGCCAGCAGTTTAGGCGGGGGGGGTTACAATGAGCAGTTCTTC. Its translation: CASSLGGGGYNEQFF.

V is TRBV28 and J is TRBJ1-2; 8 positions agree with TRBD1. The ends lost 3 bases at V and 4 bases at J; junction bases unmatched: 4. The germline V gene encodes CDR1 MDHEN and CDR2 SYDVKM. CDR3 length: 14 residues. CDR3 sequence (DNA): TGTGCCAGCAGTTTCAGGGGGCGAGCCTATGGCTACACCTTC. Protein product: CASSFRGRAYGYTF.

This clone was recorded many times. V is TRBV11-2 and J is TRBJ1-6; TRBD1 is a possible D gene (5 bases). Germline CDR1 is SGHAT and CDR2 is FQNNGV. Trimming removed 1 base at V and 7 bases at J, with 11 bases between. CDR3 length: 15 amino acids. The CDR3 is CASSLVSGANSPLHF. Written as DNA, the CDR3 is TGTGCCAGCAGCTTAGTTAGCGGGGCAAATTCACCCCTCCACTTT.

In this sample, this clone turned up a few times. At the DNA level, this CDR3 is encoded by other sequences in the same sample as well. The chain recombines TRBV7-6 with TRBJ2-2, with D maybe TRBD1 (5 bases). Trimming took 1 base from V and 7 from J, leaving 7 bases between them. CDR3 size: 13 residues. Per germline, CDR1 SGHVS and CDR2 FNYEAQ. Here the CDR3 DNA reads TGTGCCAGCAGCTTAGGGGGCAGCGGGGAGCTGTTTTTT. Translation gives CASSLGGSGELFF.

The rearrangement uses TRBV7-3 and TRBJ2-1, with 10 bases lining up with TRBD2. The CDR3 is made up of 17 amino acids. V shed 5 bases and J 7 bases; nucleotides not matched to a gene: 14. CDR1 and CDR2 (germline): SGHTA, FQGTGA. The CDR3 DNA sequence: TGTGCCAGCAGCCCCAGCGGGGGGGCAACGACGCGTAATGAGCAGTTCTTC. Amino acid sequence: CASSPSGGATTRNEQFF. The whole variable domain, remainder taken from reference TRBV7-3 and TRBJ2-1, is GAGVSQTPSNKVTEKGKYVELRCDPISGHTALYWYRQSLGQGPEFLIYFQGTGAADDSGLPNDRFFAVRPEGSVSTLKIQRTERGDSAVYLCASSPSGGATTRNEQFFGPGTRLTVL.

V is TRBV5-1 and J is TRBJ1-6; D is perhaps TRBD1 (5 bases). The V gene lost 4 bases and the J gene lost 14 bases, with 10 bases spanning the gap. The germline CDR1 and CDR2 sequences are SGHRS and YFSETQ. This CDR3 has 11 residues. The CDR3 DNA follows: TGCGCCAGCAGCGATGAACAGGCCCTCCACTTT. It specifies CASSDEQALHF.

In its sample, this clone was seen many times. The V call is TRBV5-5, the J call TRBJ2-1; 9 bases map to TRBD2. The CDR3 is 16 amino acids. Germline-derived CDR1 and CDR2 are SGHKS and YYEKEE (reference sequence). The V and J ends lost 0 bases and 6 bases, in that order; junction bases with no gene match: 7. The CDR3 loop is CASSLVMGLAFNEQFF. CDR3 sequence (DNA): TGTGCCAGCAGCTTGGTTATGGGACTAGCTTTCAATGAGCAGTTCTTC.

The chain joins TRBV20-1 to TRBJ2-1; 8 bases align to TRBD2. Germline loops: CDR1 DFQATT, CDR2 SNEGSKA (reference sequence). The CDR3 extends over 18 amino acids. Germline trimming cut 3 bases from V and 0 bases from J; bases unmatched to any gene: 13. CDR3: CSASKRAGEESSYNEQFF. The CDR3, as DNA: TGCAGTGCTAGTAAAAGAGCGGGGGAAGAGAGCTCCTACAATGAGCAGTTCTTC.

The rearrangement joins TRBV27 to TRBJ2-7; the match to TRBD1 covers 8 bases. The CDR3 is made up of 16 amino acids. Germline assignment: CDR1 MNHEY and CDR2 SMNVEV (reference sequence). Losses at the gene ends were 4 bases for V and 5 bases for J; bases not matched to a gene: 13. The CDR3 region is CASSSQGAGGIHEQYF. The CDR3 DNA follows: TGTGCCAGCAGTTCTCAGGGGGCCGGCGGAATCCACGAGCAGTACTTC.

The gene calls are TRBV24-1 and TRBJ1-2, with 7 bases aligning to TRBD1. The junction had 5 bases not matched to a gene; V was cut back by 4 bases and J by 4 bases. CDR3 size: 14 residues. Germline CDR1 is KGHDR and CDR2 is SFDVKD. The CDR3 loop reads CATSESDRAYGYTF. Here the CDR3 DNA reads TGTGCCACCAGTGAGTCTGACAGGGCCTATGGCTACACCTTC.

The V and J genes are TRBV7-2 and TRBJ2-5; D is uncertain. The CDR3 has 13 residues. V dropped 6 bases and J dropped 0 bases, with 8 bases sitting between them. In germline, CDR1 is SGHTA, CDR2 FQGNSA. This CDR3 reads CASSAMYQETQYF. CDR3 sequence (DNA): TGTGCCAGCAGTGCTATGTACCAAGAGACCCAGTACTTC.

The rearrangement links TRBV4-1 to TRBJ1-5, with 7 bases identical to TRBD1. Trimming at V came to 4 bases and at J to 7 bases, leaving 7 bases not matched to a gene. CDR3 length: 14 amino acids. Germline-derived CDR1 and CDR2 are MGHRA and YSYEKL. Here the CDR3 reads CASSLDRTVQPQHF. CDR3 in DNA: TGCGCCAGCAGCCTGGACAGGACTGTACAGCCCCAGCATTTT.

The chain uses TRBV19 and TRBJ1-5; D not certain. The CDR3 has 15 residues. Trimming shortened V by 3 bases and J by 4 bases, and 13 bases separated the two germline ends. Germline V gene lookup returns CDR1 LNHDA and CDR2 SQIVND (reference sequence). Here the CDR3 reads CASSIRHIANQPQHF. For the CDR3, the DNA is TGTGCCAGTAGTATTAGGCACATAGCAAATCAGCCCCAGCATTTT. The whole variable domain, filled in from reference TRBV19 and TRBJ1-5, reads DGGITQSPKYLFRKEGQNVTLSCEQNLNHDAMYWYRQDPGQGLRLIYYSQIVNDFQKGDIAEGYSVSREKKESFPLTVTSAQKNPTAFYLCASSIRHIANQPQHFGDGTRLSIL.